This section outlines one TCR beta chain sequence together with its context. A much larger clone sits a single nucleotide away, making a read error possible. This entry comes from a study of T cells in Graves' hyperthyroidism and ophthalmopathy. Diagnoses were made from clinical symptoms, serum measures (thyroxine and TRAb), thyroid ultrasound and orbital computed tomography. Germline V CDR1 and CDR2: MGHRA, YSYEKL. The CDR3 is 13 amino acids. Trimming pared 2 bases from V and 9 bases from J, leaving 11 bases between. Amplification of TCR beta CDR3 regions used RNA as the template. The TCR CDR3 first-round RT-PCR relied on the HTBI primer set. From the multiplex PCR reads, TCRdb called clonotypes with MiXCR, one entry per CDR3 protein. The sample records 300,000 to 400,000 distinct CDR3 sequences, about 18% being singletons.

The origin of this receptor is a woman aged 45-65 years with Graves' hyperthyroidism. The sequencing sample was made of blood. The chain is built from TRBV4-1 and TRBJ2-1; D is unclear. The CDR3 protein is CASSQPPTREQFF. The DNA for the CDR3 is TGCGCCAGCAGCCAACCCCCGACCCGTGAGCAGTTCTTC.